This TCR beta chain was sequenced for a study of cytomegalovirus exposure and HLA in healthy donors. Whereas donors were nominally healthy upon sampling, unrecorded immune exposures were probable. Amplification used 60 Vbeta primers and 13 Jbeta primers. Produced via immunoSEQ multiplex PCR; TCRdb's table is partial and in-frame only. The sample totals some 130,000 clones. Germline V lookup: CDR1 MNHEY, CDR2 SVGAGI. There are 12 residues in the CDR3. Trimming took off 2 bases at V and 5 bases at J, with 6 bases between the two ends. As for this clone: This CDR3 is also generated by other DNA sequences in the sample.

Sequencing was done on a sample of PBMCs. The chain joins TRBV6-5 to TRBJ1-2; no clear D. This clonotype was sampled from a woman aged 40 to 50 in good health and CMV-seropositive. The CDR3 nucleotides read TGTGCCAGCAGTTACACGGGATATGGCTACACCTTC. This sequence encodes CASSYTGYGYTF.